The entry below gives a single TCR beta chain sequence along with its context. This receptor's antigen is unknown. The record has no base qualities; no much larger clone is one base away. Libraries were built with PCR. The sequencer listed for this sample is Illumina HiSeq 2500. TCR library preparation used molecular barcoding, with unique molecular identifiers applied to normalize quantification of the TCRbeta repertoire. Clones were called with MiXCR by TCRdb after fastp trimmed the public reads at Q25, and only in-frame beta chains were retained. When rows share a CDR3 protein, they turn into one entry using the most common DNA and genes. The sample table shows about 980,000 distinct CDR3 sequences, and about 29% are seen once. 25% to 35% of the sample comes from the top ten. The treatment or condition label for this specimen denotes: allogeneic hematopoietic cell transplantation with graft depleted of TCRalphabeta T cells and CD19 B cells. TCRalphabeta/CD19-depleted allogeneic hematopoietic cell grafts were given to the transplant recipients, all of whom were children.

The data are from a study of T-cell reconstitution after alpha-beta-depleted transplantation in children (dated by TCRdb to about 2016). For the study in its entirety: The study quantitatively tracked T-cell immune reconstitution after TCRalphabeta/CD19-depleted allogeneic hematopoietic cell transplantation in children using TCR repertoire profiling. Beyond this particular receptor, the publication reports: Apparently early alphabetaT-cell count recovery about two months after transplant reportedly relied on only several hundred rapidly expanded clones derived from non-depleted graft cells. Hyperexpanded clone frequencies declined over subsequent months; after one year, T-cell counts and TCRbeta diversity were mostly attributed to newly produced T cells. In some patients, the high TCRbeta diversity seen at day 60 was put down to recipient T cells and intrathymic progenitors that had survived conditioning.

The sequencing used PBMCs, mostly from graft donor cells, collected 360 days after TCRalphabeta/CD19-depleted stem cell transplant. The clonotype comes from a boy in the first two years of life who had a stem cell transplant for SCID, so the T cells may come from the graft donor.

The DNA is as follows: TGTGCCAGCAGCCGCCGGGACAGCAGAGCCCAAGAGACCCAGTACTTC. It specifies CASSRRDSRAQETQYF. The receptor chain draws on TRBV7-9 and TRBJ2-5; the central 7 bases match TRBD1. Including the terminal cysteine and phenylalanine, the CDR3 comprises 16 residues. The only DNA kept is the CDR3, 48 bases in frame from the first base. CDR1 and CDR2, per the germline V gene (reference sequence), are SEHNR and FQNEAQ. Trimming accounts for 5 bases at V and 1 base at J, while the number of junction bases matched to no gene is 10.